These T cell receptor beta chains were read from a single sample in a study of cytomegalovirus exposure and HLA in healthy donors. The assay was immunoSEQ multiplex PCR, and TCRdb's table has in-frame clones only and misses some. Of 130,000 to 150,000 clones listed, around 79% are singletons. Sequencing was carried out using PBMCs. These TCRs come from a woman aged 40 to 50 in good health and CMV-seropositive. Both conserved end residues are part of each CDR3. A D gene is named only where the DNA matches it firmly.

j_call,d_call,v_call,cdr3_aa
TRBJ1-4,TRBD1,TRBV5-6,CASSQPLRQGVSNEKLFF
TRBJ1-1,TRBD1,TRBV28,CASSLRGQGATEAFF
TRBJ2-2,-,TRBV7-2,CASSPGSHLLAGELFF
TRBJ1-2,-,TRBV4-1,CASSQEPPSSIPGNYGYTF
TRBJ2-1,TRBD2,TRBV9,CASSVSGGATEQFF
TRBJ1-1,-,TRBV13,CASSPRNTEAFF
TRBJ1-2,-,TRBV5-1,CASSFRQSYGYTF
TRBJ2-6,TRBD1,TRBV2,CASRSGQGAGANVLTF
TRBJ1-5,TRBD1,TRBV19,CASSRTGTYSNQPQHF
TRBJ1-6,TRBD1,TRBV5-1,CASSPGDRATDSPLHF
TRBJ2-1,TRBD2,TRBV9,CASSPRTSGGPSHEQFF
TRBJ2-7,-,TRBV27,CASSLGGAREQYF
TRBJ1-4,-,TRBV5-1,CASSTYTGGNEKLFF
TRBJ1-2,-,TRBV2,CASGRGGNGYTF
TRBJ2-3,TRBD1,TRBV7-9,CASSLGNRGSFTDTQYF
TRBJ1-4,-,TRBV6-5,CASRTGVLEKLFF
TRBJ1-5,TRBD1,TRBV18,CASSFLQGDQPQHF
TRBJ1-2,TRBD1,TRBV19,CASRTGIGYGYTF
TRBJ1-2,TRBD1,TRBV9,CASSAGDRLFYGYTF
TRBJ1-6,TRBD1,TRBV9,CASSVLGQGTSPLHF
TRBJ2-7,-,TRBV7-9,CASSPSYEQYF
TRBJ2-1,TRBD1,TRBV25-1,CASSKPGQGGEQFF
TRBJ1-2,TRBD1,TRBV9,CASSVEVTGEFNYGYTF
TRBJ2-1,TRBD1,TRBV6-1,CASSERDSARDEQFF
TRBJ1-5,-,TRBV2,CASSPGTSNQPQHF
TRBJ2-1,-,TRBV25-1,CASARGSYNEQFF
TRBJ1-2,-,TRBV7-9,CASSWEGCGYTF
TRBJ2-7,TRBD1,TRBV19,CASSWGQGTYEQYF
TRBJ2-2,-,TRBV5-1,CASSSGDGGYTGELFF
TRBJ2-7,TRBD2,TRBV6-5,CASRTSGVYEQYF
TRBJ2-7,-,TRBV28,CASRHNTYEQYF
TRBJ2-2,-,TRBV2,CASSEPLRELNTGELFF
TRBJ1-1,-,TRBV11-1,CASSSGSPGAFF
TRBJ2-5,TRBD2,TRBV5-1,CASSRERGGYQERTQYF
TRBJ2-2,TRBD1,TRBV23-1,CASSQGGVRGRSSTGELFF
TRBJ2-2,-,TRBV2,CASRGAWNTGELFF
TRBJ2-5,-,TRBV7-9,CASSFSVEETQYF
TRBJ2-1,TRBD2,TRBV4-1,CASSQELAGGPGGYNEQFF
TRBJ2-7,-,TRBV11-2,CASSPRSHHEQYF
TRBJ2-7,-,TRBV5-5,CASSPGLNEQYF
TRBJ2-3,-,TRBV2,CASTTRLTDTQYF
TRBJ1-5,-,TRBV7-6,CASGSFNQPQHF
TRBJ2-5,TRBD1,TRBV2,CASSSQGDQETQYF
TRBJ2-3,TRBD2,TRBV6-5,CASTTSGGVGTQYF
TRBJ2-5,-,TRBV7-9,CASSKGGEQKTQYF
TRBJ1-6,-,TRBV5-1,CASSLEFGEPLHF
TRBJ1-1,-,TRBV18,CASSPPNIQTLVTEAFF
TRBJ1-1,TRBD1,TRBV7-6,CASSLAGTANTEAFF
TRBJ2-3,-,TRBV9,CASSVDRDDTQYF
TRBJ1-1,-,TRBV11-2,CASSLGLQGSAFF
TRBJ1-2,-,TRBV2,CASRIVYRKF
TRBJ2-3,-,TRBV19,CASSLRGGMNTDTQYF
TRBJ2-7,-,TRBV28,CASSSVRFEQYF
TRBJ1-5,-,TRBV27,CASSLLSSNQPQHF
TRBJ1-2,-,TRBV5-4,CASSSTANYGYTF
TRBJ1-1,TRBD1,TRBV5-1,CASSADRGVTEAFF
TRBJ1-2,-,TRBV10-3,CAISGTGYGYTF
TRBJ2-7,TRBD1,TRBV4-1,CASSQDRTGMVYEQYF
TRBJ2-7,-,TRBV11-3,CASSLGSDISYEQYF
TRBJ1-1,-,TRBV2,CAGTAGRFTEAFF